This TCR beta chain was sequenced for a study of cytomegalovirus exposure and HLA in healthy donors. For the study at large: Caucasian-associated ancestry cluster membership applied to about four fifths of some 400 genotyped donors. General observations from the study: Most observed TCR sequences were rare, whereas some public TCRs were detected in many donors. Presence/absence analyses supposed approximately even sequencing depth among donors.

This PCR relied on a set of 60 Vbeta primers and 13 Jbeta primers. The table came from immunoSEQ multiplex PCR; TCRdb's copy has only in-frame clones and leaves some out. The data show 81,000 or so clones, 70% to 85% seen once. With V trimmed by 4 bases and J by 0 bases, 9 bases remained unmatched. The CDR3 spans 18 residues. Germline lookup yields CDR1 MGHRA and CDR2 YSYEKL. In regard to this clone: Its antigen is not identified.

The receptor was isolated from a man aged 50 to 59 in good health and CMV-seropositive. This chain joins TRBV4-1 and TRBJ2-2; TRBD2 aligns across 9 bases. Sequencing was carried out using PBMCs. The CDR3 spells CASSRTASGVANTGELFF. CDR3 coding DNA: TGCGCCAGCAGCCGGACCGCTAGCGGGGTGGCGAACACCGGGGAGCTGTTTTTT.